The sequence of this T cell receptor beta chain was determined in a study of shared clonotypes between healthy human individuals. Study-level points and caveats: Clonotype sharing across donors was expected to vary with sequencing depth. Around 5% was the fraction of naive CD4 clonotypes found shared across several donors.

Turning to this clone: Its antigen is not known.

The table came from immunoSEQ multiplex PCR; TCRdb's copy has only in-frame clones and leaves some out. The sample holds roughly 2 million clones; roughly 95% are singletons and the top ten take around 1.1%. As defined, naive CD8 cells were CD45RO-negative and positively selected for CCR7, with terminally differentiated effector memory CD45RA+ cells excluded. Per germline, CDR1 MGHDK and CDR2 SYGVNS. Trimming took off 4 bases at V and 1 base at J, with 10 bases between the two ends. The CDR3 has 14 amino acids. The chain combines TRBV25-1 with TRBJ1-1; tentatively, D is TRBD1 (5 bases). The source is a man aged 18-30 years in good health. Source material: naive CD8+ T cells sorted from blood. The CDR3 sequence is CASSGGNSNTEAFF. In DNA, the CDR3 is TGTGCCAGCAGTGGGGGGAACTCGAACACTGAAGCTTTCTTT.